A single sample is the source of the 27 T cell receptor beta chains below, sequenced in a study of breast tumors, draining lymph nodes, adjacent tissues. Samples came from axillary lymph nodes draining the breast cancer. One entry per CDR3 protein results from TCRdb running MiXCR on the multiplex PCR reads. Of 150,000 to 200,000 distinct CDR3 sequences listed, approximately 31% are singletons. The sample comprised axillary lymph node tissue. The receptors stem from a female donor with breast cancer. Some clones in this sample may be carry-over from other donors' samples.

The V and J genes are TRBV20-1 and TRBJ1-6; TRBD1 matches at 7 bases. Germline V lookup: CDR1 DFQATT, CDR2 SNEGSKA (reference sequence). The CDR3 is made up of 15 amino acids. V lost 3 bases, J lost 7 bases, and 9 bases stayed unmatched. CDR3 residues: CSASNTGERNSPLHF. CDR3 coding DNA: TGCAGTGCTAGTAATACAGGGGAGAGGAATTCACCCCTCCACTTT.

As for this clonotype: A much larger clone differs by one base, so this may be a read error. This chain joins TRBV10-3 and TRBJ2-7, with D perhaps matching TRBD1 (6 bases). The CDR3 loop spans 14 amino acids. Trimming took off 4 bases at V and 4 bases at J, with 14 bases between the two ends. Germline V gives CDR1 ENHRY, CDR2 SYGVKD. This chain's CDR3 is CAISGGEQGYEQYF. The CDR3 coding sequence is TGTGCCATCAGTGGAGGGGAACAGGGTTACGAGCAGTACTTC.

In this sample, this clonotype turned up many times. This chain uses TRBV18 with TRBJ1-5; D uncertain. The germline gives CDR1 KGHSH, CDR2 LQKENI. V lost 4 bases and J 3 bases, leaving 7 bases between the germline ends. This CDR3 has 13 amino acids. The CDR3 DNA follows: TGTGCCAGCTCACGAGGCAACAATCAGCCCCAGCATTTT. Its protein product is CASSRGNNQPQHF.

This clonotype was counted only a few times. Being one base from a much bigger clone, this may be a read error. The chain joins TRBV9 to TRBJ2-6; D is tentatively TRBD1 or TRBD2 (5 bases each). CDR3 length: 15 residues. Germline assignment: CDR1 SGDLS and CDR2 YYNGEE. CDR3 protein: CASSTMDSGANVPTF. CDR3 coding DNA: TGTGCCAGCAGCACGATGGACTCTGGGGCCAACGTCCCGACTTTC.

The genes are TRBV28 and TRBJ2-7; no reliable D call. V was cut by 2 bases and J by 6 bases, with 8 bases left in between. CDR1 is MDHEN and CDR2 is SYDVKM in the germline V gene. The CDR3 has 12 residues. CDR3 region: CASSLDLLEQYF. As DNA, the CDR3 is TGTGCCAGCAGTTTAGATTTACTCGAGCAGTACTTC.

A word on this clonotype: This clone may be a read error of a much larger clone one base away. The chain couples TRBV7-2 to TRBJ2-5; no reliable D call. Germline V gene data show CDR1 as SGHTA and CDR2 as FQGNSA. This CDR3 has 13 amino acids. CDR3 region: CASSSWYQEPQYF. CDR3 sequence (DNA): TGTGCCAGCAGCTCTTGGTACCAAGAGCCCCAGTACTTC. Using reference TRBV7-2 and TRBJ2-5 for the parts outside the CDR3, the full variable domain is GAGVSQSPSNKVTEKGKDVELRCDPISGHTALYWYRQSLGQGLEFLIYFQGNSAPDKSGLPSDRFSAERTGGSVSTLTIQRTQQEDSAVYLCASSSWYQEPQYFGPGTRLLVL.

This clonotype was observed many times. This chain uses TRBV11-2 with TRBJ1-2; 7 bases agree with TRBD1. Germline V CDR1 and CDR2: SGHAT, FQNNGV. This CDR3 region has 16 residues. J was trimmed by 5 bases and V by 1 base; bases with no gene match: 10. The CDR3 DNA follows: TGTGCCAGCAGCTTAGTTAGGGACAGCCACATTTATGGCTACACCTTC. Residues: CASSLVRDSHIYGYTF.

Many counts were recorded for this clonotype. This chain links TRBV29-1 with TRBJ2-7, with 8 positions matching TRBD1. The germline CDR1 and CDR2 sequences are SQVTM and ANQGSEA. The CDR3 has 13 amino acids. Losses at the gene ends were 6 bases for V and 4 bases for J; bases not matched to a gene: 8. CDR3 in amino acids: CSVRTGFGYEQYF. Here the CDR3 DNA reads TGCAGCGTAAGGACAGGGTTTGGGTACGAGCAGTACTTC.

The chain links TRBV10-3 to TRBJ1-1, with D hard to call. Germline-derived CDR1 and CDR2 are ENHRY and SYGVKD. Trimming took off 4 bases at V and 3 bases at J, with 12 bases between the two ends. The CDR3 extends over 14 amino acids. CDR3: CAISVQDLDTEAFF. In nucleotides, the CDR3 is TGTGCCATCAGTGTTCAGGATCTCGACACTGAAGCTTTCTTT.

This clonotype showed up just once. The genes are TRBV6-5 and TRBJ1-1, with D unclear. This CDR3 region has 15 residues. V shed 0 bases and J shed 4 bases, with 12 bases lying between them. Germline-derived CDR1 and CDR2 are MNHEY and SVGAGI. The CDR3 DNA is TGTGCCAGCAGTTACTCAGGTCACACGGGCACTGAAGCTTTCTTT. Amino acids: CASSYSGHTGTEAFF.

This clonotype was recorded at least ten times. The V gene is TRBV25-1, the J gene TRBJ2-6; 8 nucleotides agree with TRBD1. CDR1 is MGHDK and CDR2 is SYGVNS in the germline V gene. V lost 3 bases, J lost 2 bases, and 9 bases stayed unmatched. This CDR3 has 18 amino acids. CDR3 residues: CASSDPRGLGTGANVLTF. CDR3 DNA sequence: TGTGCCAGCAGTGACCCCAGGGGGCTCGGGACTGGGGCCAACGTCCTGACTTTC.

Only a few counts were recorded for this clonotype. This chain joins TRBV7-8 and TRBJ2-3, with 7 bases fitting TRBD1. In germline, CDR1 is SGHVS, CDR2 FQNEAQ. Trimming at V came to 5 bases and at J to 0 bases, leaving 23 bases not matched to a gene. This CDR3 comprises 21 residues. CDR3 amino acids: CASSPRTGVGGSRGSTDTQYF. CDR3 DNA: TGTGCCAGCAGCCCCCGGACTGGGGTGGGTGGCTCCAGGGGGAGCACAGATACGCAGTATTTT.

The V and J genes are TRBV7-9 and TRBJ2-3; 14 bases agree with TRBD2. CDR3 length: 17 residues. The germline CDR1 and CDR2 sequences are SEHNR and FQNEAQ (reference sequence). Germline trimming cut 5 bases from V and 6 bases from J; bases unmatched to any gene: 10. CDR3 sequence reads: CASSLGTSGSSRDTQYF. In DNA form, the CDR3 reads TGTGCCAGCAGCCTCGGGACTAGCGGGAGTTCGAGGGATACGCAGTATTTT.

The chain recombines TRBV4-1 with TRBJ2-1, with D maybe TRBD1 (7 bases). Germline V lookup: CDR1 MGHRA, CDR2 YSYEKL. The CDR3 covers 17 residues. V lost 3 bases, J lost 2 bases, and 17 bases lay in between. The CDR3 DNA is TGCGCCAGCAGCCACCGATCCAGGGGGGACACCTACAATGAGCAGTTCTTC. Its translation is CASSHRSRGDTYNEQFF.

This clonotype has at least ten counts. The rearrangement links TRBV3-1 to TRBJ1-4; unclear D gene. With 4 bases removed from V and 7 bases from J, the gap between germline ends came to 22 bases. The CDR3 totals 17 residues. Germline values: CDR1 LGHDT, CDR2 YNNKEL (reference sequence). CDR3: CASSPLERDRSGEKLFF. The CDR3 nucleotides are TGTGCCAGCAGCCCGCTCGAAAGGGATCGATCGGGTGAAAAACTGTTTTTT. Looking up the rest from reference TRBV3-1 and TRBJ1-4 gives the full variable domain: DTAVSQTPKYLVTQMGNDKSIKCEQNLGHDTMYWYKQDSKKFLKIMFSYNNKELIINETVPNRFSPKSPDKAHLNLHINSLELGDSAVYFCASSPLERDRSGEKLFFGSGTQLSVL.

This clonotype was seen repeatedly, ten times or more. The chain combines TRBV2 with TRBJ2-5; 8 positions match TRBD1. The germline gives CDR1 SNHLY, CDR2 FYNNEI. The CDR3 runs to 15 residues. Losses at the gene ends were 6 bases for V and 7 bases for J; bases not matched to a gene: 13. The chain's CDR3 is CASSKDRVSAGTQYF. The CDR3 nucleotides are TGTGCCAGCAGCAAGGACAGGGTATCGGCGGGGACCCAGTACTTC.

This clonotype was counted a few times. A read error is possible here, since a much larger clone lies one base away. CDR3 loop: CASSRLAEGNTGGLFF. As DNA, the CDR3 is TGTGCCAGCAGCCGACTAGCGGAAGGGAACACCGGGGGGCTGTTTTTT. V and J are TRBV3-1 and TRBJ2-2, with 9 bases lining up with TRBD2. This CDR3 is 16 amino acids long. Germline V gene data show CDR1 as LGHDT and CDR2 as YNNKEL (reference sequence).

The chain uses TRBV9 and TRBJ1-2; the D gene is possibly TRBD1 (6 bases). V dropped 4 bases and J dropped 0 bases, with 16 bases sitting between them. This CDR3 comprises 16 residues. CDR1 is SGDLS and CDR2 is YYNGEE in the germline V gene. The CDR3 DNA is TGTGCCAGCAGCCTCGGGGGCAGCGCCTCTAACTATGGCTACACCTTC. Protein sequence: CASSLGGSASNYGYTF.

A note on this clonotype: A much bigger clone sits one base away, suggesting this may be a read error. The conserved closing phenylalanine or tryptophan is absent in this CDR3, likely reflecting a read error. The CDR3, as DNA: TGTGCCAGCAGCCGGACCGACTATGGCTACACCTAC. Translation: CASSRTDYGYTY. The chain joins TRBV3-1 to TRBJ1-2; D is undetermined. From germline, CDR1 is LGHDT and CDR2 YNNKEL (reference sequence). The V and J ends lost 4 bases and 3 bases respectively, with 6 bases between them. The CDR3 loop spans 12 amino acids.

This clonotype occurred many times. The CDR3 sequence: CASSQSGTVYGYTF. The CDR3 nucleotides are TGTGCCAGCAGCCAATCCGGGACAGTCTATGGCTACACCTTC. V usage is TRBV3-1 and J usage is TRBJ1-2, with 7 bases that match TRBD1. The CDR3 covers 14 residues. The germline V gene encodes CDR1 LGHDT and CDR2 YNNKEL (reference sequence). The trim removed 2 bases at V and 4 bases at J, leaving 4 bases unmatched.

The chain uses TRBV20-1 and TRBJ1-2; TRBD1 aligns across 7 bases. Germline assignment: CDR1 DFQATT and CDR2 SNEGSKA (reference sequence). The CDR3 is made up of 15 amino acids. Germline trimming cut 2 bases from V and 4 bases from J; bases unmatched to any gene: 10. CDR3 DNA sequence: TGCAGTGCTAGAACACCCGGGACAGCTACCTATGGCTACACCTTC. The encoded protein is CSARTPGTATYGYTF.

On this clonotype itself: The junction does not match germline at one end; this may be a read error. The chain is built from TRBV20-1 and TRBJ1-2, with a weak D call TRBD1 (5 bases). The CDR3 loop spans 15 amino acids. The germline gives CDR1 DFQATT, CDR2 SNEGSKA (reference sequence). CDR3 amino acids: CSAGDFGAGLEGYTF. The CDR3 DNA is TGCAGTGCTGGAGATTTCGGGGCAGGGTTAGAGGGCTACACCTTC.

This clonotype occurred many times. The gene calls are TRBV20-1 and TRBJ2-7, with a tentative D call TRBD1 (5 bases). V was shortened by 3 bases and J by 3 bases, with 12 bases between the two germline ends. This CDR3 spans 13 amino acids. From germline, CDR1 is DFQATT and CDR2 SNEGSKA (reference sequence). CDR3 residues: CSASRAPIYEQYF. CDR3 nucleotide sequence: TGCAGTGCTAGCAGGGCCCCCATCTACGAGCAGTACTTC.

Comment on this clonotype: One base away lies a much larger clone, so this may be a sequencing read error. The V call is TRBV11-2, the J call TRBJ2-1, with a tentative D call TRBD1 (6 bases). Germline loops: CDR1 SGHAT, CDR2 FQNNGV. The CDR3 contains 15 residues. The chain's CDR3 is CASSLEQGSYNGQFF. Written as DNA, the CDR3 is TGTGCCAGCAGCTTAGAACAGGGATCCTACAATGGGCAGTTCTTC.

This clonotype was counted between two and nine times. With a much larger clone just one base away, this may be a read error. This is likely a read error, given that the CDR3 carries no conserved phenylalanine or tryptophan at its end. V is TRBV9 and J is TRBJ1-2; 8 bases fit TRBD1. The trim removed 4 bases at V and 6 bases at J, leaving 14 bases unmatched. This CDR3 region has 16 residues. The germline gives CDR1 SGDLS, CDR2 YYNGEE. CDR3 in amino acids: CASSHNQGAMVDGYTL. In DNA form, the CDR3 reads TGTGCCAGCAGCCACAACCAGGGGGCGATGGTAGATGGCTACACCCTC.

CDR3 bases: TGTGCCAGCAGCTTAACGGTCACCCAGGAGACCCAGTACTTC. This sequence encodes CASSLTVTQETQYF. The V call is TRBV7-9, the J call TRBJ2-5; D call uncertain. V dropped 2 bases and J dropped 5 bases, with 12 bases sitting between them. The CDR3 totals 14 residues. Germline V gene data show CDR1 as SEHNR and CDR2 as FQNEAQ (reference sequence).

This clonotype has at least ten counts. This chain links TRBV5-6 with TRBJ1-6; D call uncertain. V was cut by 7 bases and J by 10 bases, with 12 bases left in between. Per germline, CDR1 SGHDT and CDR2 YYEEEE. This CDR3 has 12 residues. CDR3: CASGSASSPLHF. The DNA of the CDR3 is TGTGCCAGCGGTTCGGCCAGCTCACCCCTCCACTTT.